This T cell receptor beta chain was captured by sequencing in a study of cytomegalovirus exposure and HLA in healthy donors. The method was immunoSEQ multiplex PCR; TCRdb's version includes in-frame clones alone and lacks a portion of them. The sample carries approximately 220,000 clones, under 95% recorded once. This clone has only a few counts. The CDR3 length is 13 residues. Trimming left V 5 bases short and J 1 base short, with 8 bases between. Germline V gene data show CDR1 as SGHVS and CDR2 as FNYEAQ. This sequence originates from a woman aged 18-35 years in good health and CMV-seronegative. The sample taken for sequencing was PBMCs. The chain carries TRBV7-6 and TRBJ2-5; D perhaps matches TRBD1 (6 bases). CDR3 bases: TGTGCCAGCAGCGGGGACATCCAAGAGACCCAGTACTTC. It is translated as CASSGDIQETQYF.